These T cell receptor beta chains were read from a single sample in a study of shared clonotypes between healthy human individuals. Sequencing was performed with immunoSEQ multiplex PCR; in TCRdb, only in-frame clones are kept and a portion is missing. The data contain over 2,000,000 clones, 93% of them singletons. The sample comprised naive CD8+ T cells from PBMCs. The receptor source for this set is a man aged 18 to 29 in good health. Some clones in this sample may be carry-over from other donors' samples. The CDR3 runs from the conserved cysteine through the conserved F or W. D genes are given only for firm matches. Size tells how often a clone was seen (once, few, many) or the class of an expanded clone, and some rows leave it out.

clone_size: .; d_call: .; v_call: TRBV5-1; j_call: TRBJ1-1; cdr3_nt: TGCGCCAGCAGCTTGGACGGGCCCGGGACTGAAGCTTTCTTT; cdr3_aa: CASSLDGPGTEAFF
clone_size: .; d_call: .; v_call: TRBV12-5; j_call: TRBJ1-3; cdr3_nt: TGTGCTAGTGGCCTGGGACACCGTCGAAACACCATATATTTT; cdr3_aa: CASGLGHRRNTIYF
clone_size: .; d_call: TRBD2; v_call: TRBV11-2; j_call: TRBJ2-7; cdr3_nt: TGTGCCAGCAGCTCACGGACTAGCGGGAGGGCCTTCGGGTCCTACGAGCAGTACTTC; cdr3_aa: CASSSRTSGRAFGSYEQYF
clone_size: .; d_call: .; v_call: TRBV19; j_call: TRBJ1-2; cdr3_nt: TGTGCCAGTAGTATGGGGAACCACTATGGCTACACCTTC; cdr3_aa: CASSMGNHYGYTF
clone_size: .; d_call: .; v_call: TRBV7-9; j_call: TRBJ2-1; cdr3_nt: TGTGCCAGCAGCTTACTTAGGGCGGCCAATGAGCAGTTCTTC; cdr3_aa: CASSLLRAANEQFF
clone_size: .; d_call: .; v_call: TRBV9; j_call: TRBJ2-1; cdr3_nt: TGTGCCAGCAGCGTAGGCAGGGACGCGGCCTACAATGAGCAGTTCTTC; cdr3_aa: CASSVGRDAAYNEQFF
clone_size: .; d_call: .; v_call: TRBV30; j_call: TRBJ2-7; cdr3_nt: TGTGCCTGGAGTGTATTCTCCTACGAGCAGTACTTC; cdr3_aa: CAWSVFSYEQYF
clone_size: .; d_call: .; v_call: TRBV28; j_call: TRBJ2-7; cdr3_nt: TGTGCCAGCAGTTTTACGGGACACCCTTACGAGCAGTACTTC; cdr3_aa: CASSFTGHPYEQYF
clone_size: once; d_call: TRBD2; v_call: TRBV28; j_call: TRBJ2-2; cdr3_nt: TGTGCCGGCAAGCTAGCGGGAGACACCGGGGAGCTGTTTTTT; cdr3_aa: CAGKLAGDTGELFF
clone_size: .; d_call: .; v_call: TRBV7-2; j_call: TRBJ1-1; cdr3_nt: TGTGCCAGCAGCCCGCGAAATGGGAACACTGAAGCTTTCTTT; cdr3_aa: CASSPRNGNTEAFF
clone_size: .; d_call: TRBD2; v_call: TRBV28; j_call: TRBJ2-3; cdr3_nt: TGTGCCAGCAGTTATAGCGGGAGGGCCAACACAGATACGCAGTATTTT; cdr3_aa: CASSYSGRANTDTQYF
clone_size: .; d_call: .; v_call: TRBV2; j_call: TRBJ2-3; cdr3_nt: TGTGCCAGCAGCCCGGCGGAGGATACGCAGTATTTT; cdr3_aa: CASSPAEDTQYF
clone_size: .; d_call: .; v_call: TRBV30; j_call: TRBJ2-1; cdr3_nt: TGTGCCTGGAGCCCTTCCGCCGGAAGCTACGCCTACAATGAGCAGTTCTTC; cdr3_aa: CAWSPSAGSYAYNEQFF
clone_size: .; d_call: TRBD2; v_call: TRBV11-2; j_call: TRBJ2-5; cdr3_nt: TGTGCCAGCAGGACCTCGGGGGGGAGGTCCCCAAGGGAGACCCAGTACTTC; cdr3_aa: CASRTSGGRSPRETQYF